This is a list of T cell receptor beta chains from one sample in a study of cytomegalovirus exposure and HLA in healthy donors. Assay used: immunoSEQ multiplex PCR; TCRdb lists only in-frame clones, some missing. The repertoire holds around 140,000 clones, roughly 80% seen once, with under 3% in the top ten. Sequenced sample: PBMCs. The receptors were sampled from a woman aged 30 to 39 in good health and CMV-seronegative. Both conserved end residues are part of each CDR3. A D gene is named only where the DNA matches it firmly. For some rows the clone size is stated as once, few or many, or as a class when expanded; others skip it.

>TRBV18|TRBJ1-3|NA|NA
TGTGCCAGCTCACCGGAGCTATCCGGAAACACCATATATTTT
CASSPELSGNTIYF
>TRBV29-1|TRBJ2-7|NA|NA
TGCTCATGCGGTGCTCGTTCGGGCTCCTACGAGCAGTACTTC
CSCGARSGSYEQYF
>TRBV5-1|TRBJ2-7|TRBD1|NA
TGCGCCAGCAGCGTCGGGACAGGGAGAGGCGAGCAGTACTTC
CASSVGTGRGEQYF
>TRBV4-3|TRBJ2-4|TRBD1|few
TGCGCCAGCAGCCAAGATCCGAGACAGGGGAAAAACATTCAGTACTTC
CASSQDPRQGKNIQYF
>TRBV10-3|TRBJ2-1|NA|NA
TGTGCCATCAGTGAGGGGGGCCGAAATGAGCAGTTCTTC
CAISEGGRNEQFF
>TRBV28|TRBJ1-3|NA|NA
TGTGCCAGCGTTGAGGGGACACAGGGCTCTGGAAACACCATATATTTT
CASVEGTQGSGNTIYF
>TRBV2|TRBJ1-2|NA|few
TGTGCCAGCAGTGTCTCAGGGGTGTGGTATGGCTACACCTTC
CASSVSGVWYGYTF
>TRBV5-6|TRBJ2-5|TRBD2|once
TGTGCCAGCAGCCACCTTCGCGGGGGGTACCAAGAGACCCAGTACTTC
CASSHLRGGYQETQYF
>TRBV29-1|TRBJ2-1|TRBD2|NA
TGCAGCGTTGACGCGGGGGGGGACGAGCAGTTCTTC
CSVDAGGDEQFF
>TRBV7-8|TRBJ2-7|TRBD1|NA
TGTGCCAGCAGCTCTAACCCGGGACAGGGGAACTACGAGCAGTACTTC
CASSSNPGQGNYEQYF
>TRBV2|TRBJ2-7|TRBD2|NA
TGTGCCAGCAGTGCGGGGGGGCCCTACGAGCAGTACTTC
CASSAGGPYEQYF
>TRBV7-2|TRBJ2-1|TRBD2|NA
TGTGCCAGCAGCTTATACCGCGGGGGGGGCCCCTACAATGAGCAGTTCTTC
CASSLYRGGGPYNEQFF
>TRBV19|TRBJ1-6|NA|NA
TGTGCCAGTAGTATAGGGAACAGGGATATTGGATCACCCCTCCACTTT
CASSIGNRDIGSPLHF
>TRBV7-9|TRBJ1-1|NA|NA
TGTGCCAGCAGCTCTAGACAGCTGATGAACACTGAAGCTTTCTTT
CASSSRQLMNTEAFF
>TRBV5-6|TRBJ2-1|NA|NA
TGTGCCAGCAGCCTAGCAGGGGTTTACGGGCAGTTCTTC
CASSLAGVYGQFF
>TRBV9|TRBJ2-1|TRBD1|NA
TGTGCCAGCAGCTCCCCCCGGACAGGGATTTTTAGCAATGAGCAGTTCTTC
CASSSPRTGIFSNEQFF
>TRBV6-4|TRBJ2-7|NA|NA
TGTGCCAGCAGTGACCCCGATAGGGGCGGCGCCTACGAGCAGTACTTC
CASSDPDRGGAYEQYF
>TRBV9|TRBJ2-4|TRBD2|NA
TGTGCCAGCAGCGTAGCGGCGGGAGGCAAAAACATTCAGTACTTC
CASSVAAGGKNIQYF
>TRBV28|TRBJ2-7|NA|NA
TGTGCCAGCAGTTACTCGACAGCGGGGCAGTACTTC
CASSYSTAGQYF
>TRBV4-1|TRBJ1-6|NA|NA
TGCGCCAGCAGCCAACTCTGGACAGAGACTAATTCACCCCTCCACTTT
CASSQLWTETNSPLHF
>TRBV7-3|TRBJ1-1|NA|NA
TGTGCCAGCAGCGTGGACGGGGTGAACACTGAAGCTTTCTTT
CASSVDGVNTEAFF
>TRBV7-6|TRBJ2-1|TRBD2|NA
TGTGCCAGCAGCCGGGGTCCGGAGCGGGAGCGCTACAATGAGCAGTTCTTC
CASSRGPERERYNEQFF
>TRBV18|TRBJ2-3|TRBD2|NA
TGTGCCAGCTCACCATCGGGACTAAGAAGAACAGATACGCAGTATTTT
CASSPSGLRRTDTQYF
>TRBV7-3|TRBJ2-3|TRBD2|NA
TGTGCCAGCAGCTTGGGTACGGGGGGGCGGCGCGGAGCGATAAATACGCAGTATTTT
CASSLGTGGRRGAINTQYF
>TRBV19|TRBJ2-2|TRBD2|once
TGTGCCAGTAATCGCCCGGGACTAGCGGATAACACCGGGGAGCTGTTTTTT
CASNRPGLADNTGELFF
>TRBV5-1|TRBJ2-7|NA|NA
TGCGCCAGCAGCCTCGGGGAGGCGGGGCTGGGGAACGAGCAGTACTTC
CASSLGEAGLGNEQYF
>TRBV19|TRBJ2-3|TRBD1|once
TGTGCCAGTAGTTCCGGGACAGGACCCACAGATACGCAGTATTTT
CASSSGTGPTDTQYF
>TRBV30|TRBJ1-1|NA|few
TGTGCCTGGAGTAGAGGGGGGGGCTATAACACTGAAGCTTTCTTT
CAWSRGGGYNTEAFF
>TRBV27|TRBJ2-6|TRBD2|few
TGTGCCAGCAGAGGATTAGCGGGGGGTTCCTCTGGGGCCAACGTCCTGACTTTC
CASRGLAGGSSGANVLTF
>TRBV19|TRBJ1-2|NA|NA
TGTGCCAGTACGACATTAGGCAATAACTATGGCTACACCTTC
CASTTLGNNYGYTF
>TRBV27|TRBJ2-3|TRBD2|NA
TGTGCCAGCAGGGATGGGGTCGCGGGGGGGGGACCTGGCGGCACAGATACGCAGTATTTT
CASRDGVAGGGPGGTDTQYF
>TRBV7-2|TRBJ2-7|TRBD2|NA
TGTGCCAGCAGCGAGCGGGGGGGCCCGTACGAGCAGTACTTC
CASSERGGPYEQYF
>TRBV18|TRBJ1-3|NA|NA
TGTGCCAGCTCACCCGACAGAAGTGGAAACACCATATATTTT
CASSPDRSGNTIYF